The T cell receptor beta chain described here comes from a study of persistence of HIV-infected CD4 T cells. Points on this clone: Its antigen is still unknown.

The libraries were made with immunoSEQ version 4 in survey mode. The repertoire was sequenced with immunoSEQ multiplex PCR; TCRdb's copy has only in-frame clones and lacks some. This table has more than 30,000 clones, more than 75% appearing once. An overlapping HIV-1 Gag peptide pool stimulated these cells at 0.85 to 1 ug/peptide/mL. Sorted nonresponding memory CD4+ T cells were CD40L-negative, CD69-negative, CD45RO-high. Inclusion required CMV-positive serology and CD4+ counts above 400 cells/uL. Material: cultured CD4+ T cells from PBMCs, obtained from a patient who received antiretroviral therapy. The receptor's source is an adult with HIV. The donor label of this sample is uncertain.

The CDR3 bases are TGTGCCAGCAGCTTGAGCGGGAAGGCTAACTATGGCTACACCTTC. It specifies CASSLSGKANYGYTF. The gene calls are TRBV5-5 and TRBJ1-2; D gene unclear. This CDR3 spans 15 amino acids. Per the germline V gene, CDR1 is SGHKS and CDR2 is YYEKEE (reference sequence). Trimming pared 1 base from V and 0 bases from J, leaving 10 bases between.